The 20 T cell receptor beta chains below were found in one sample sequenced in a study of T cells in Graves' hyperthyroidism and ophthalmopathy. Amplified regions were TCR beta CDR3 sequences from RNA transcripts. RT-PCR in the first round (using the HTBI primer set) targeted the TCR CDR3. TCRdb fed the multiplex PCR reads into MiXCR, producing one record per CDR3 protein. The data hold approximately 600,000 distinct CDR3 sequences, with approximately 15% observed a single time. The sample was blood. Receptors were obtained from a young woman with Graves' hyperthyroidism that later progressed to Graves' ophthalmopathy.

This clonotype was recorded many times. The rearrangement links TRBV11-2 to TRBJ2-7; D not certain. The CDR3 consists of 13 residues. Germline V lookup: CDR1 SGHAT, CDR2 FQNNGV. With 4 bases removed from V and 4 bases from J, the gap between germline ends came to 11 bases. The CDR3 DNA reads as TGTGCCAGCAGCTCCCTCGACGGGTACGAGCAGTACTTC. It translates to CASSSLDGYEQYF.

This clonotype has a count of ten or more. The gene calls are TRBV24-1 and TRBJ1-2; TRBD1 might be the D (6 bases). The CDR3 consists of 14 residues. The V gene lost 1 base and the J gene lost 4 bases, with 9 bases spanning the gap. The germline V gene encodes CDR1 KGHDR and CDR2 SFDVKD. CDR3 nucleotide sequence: TGTGCCACCAGTGATTTTGAGGGGGGCTATGGCTACACCTTC. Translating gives CATSDFEGGYGYTF.

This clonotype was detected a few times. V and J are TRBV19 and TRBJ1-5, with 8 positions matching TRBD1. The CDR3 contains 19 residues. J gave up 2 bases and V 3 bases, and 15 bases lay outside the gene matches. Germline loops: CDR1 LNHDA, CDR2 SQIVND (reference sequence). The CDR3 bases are TGTGCCAGTAGTATTCAAGTCCAGGGGGCGCGGGGTGGCAATCAGCCCCAGCATTTT. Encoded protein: CASSIQVQGARGGNQPQHF.

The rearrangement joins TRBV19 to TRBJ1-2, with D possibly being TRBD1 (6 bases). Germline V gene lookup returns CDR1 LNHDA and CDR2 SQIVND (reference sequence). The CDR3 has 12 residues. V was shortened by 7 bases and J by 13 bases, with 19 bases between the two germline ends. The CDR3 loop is CASTNRQEGCTF. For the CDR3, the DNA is TGTGCCAGTACCAACCGACAGGAGGGGTGCACCTTC.

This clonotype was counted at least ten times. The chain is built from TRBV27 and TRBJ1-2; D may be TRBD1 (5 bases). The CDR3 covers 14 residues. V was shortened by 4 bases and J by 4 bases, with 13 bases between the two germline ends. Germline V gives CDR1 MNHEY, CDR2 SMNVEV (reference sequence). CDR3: CASSSLQGFYGYTF. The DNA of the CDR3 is TGTGCCAGCAGTTCCCTGCAGGGATTCTATGGCTACACCTTC.

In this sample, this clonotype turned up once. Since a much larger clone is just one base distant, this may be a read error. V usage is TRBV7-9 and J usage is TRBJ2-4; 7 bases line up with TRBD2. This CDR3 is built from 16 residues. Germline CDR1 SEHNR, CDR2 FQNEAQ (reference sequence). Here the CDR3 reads CASSVGRGGAKNIQCF. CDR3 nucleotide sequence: TGTGCCAGCAGTGTCGGCCGCGGGGGAGCCAAAAACATTCAGTGCTTC.

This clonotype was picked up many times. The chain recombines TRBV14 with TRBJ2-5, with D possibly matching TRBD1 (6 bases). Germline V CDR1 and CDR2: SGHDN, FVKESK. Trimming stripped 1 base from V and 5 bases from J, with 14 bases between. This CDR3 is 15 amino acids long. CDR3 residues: CASSQGYRVIETQYF. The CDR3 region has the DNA TGTGCCAGCAGCCAAGGTTACAGGGTAATCGAGACCCAGTACTTC.

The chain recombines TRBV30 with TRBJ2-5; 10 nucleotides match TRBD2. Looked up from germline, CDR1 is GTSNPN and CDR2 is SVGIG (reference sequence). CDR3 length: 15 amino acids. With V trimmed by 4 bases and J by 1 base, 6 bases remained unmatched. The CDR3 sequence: CAWTRLAGLQETQYF. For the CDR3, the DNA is TGTGCCTGGACTAGACTAGCGGGCCTCCAAGAGACCCAGTACTTC.

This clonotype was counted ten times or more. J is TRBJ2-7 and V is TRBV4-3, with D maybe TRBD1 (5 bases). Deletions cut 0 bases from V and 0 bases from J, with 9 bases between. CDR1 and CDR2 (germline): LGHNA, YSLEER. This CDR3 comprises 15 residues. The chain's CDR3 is CASSQDGAVSYEQYF. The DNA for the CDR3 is TGCGCCAGCAGCCAAGATGGGGCAGTCTCCTACGAGCAGTACTTC.

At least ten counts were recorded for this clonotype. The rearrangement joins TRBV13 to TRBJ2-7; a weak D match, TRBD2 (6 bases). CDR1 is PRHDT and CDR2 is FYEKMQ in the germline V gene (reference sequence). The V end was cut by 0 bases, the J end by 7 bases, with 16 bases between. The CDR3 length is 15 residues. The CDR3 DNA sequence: TGTGCCAGCAGCTTAGGGCGGGACCCTAATGGGGAGCAGTACTTC. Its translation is CASSLGRDPNGEQYF.

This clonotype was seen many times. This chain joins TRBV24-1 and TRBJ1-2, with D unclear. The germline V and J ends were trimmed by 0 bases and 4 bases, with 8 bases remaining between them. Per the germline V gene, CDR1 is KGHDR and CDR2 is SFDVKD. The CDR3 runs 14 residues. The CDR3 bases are TGTGCCACCAGTGATTTGGACCGGGGCTATGGCTACACCTTC. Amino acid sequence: CATSDLDRGYGYTF.

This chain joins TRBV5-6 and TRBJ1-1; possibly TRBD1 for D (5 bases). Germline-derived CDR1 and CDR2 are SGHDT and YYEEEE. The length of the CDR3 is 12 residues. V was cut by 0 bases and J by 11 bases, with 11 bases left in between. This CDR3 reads CASSLDGGRAFF. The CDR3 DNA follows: TGTGCCAGCAGCTTGGATGGGGGTCGGGCTTTCTTT.

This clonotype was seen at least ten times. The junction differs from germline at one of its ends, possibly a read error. In DNA, the CDR3 is TGTGCCAGCAGTTTAGGGGACACCGGGGAGCTGTTTTTT. Its translation: CASSLGDTGELFF. This chain connects TRBV5-1 to TRBJ2-2, with D possibly TRBD1 on 5 matching bases. Germline CDR1 reads SGHRS; CDR2 reads YFSETQ. This CDR3 contains 13 residues.

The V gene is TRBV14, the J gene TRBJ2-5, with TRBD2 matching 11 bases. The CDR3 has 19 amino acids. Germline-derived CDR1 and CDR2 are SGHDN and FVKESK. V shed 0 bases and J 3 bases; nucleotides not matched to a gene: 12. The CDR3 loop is CASSQELGRLAGLEETQYF. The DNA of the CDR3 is TGTGCCAGCAGCCAAGAGTTGGGGCGACTAGCGGGACTGGAAGAGACCCAGTACTTC.

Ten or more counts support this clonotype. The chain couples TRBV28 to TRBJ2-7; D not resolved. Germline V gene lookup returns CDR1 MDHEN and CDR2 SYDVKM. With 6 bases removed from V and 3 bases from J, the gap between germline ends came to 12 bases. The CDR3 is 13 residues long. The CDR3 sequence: CASRNDMLYEQYF. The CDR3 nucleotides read TGTGCCAGCAGAAACGACATGCTCTACGAGCAGTACTTC.

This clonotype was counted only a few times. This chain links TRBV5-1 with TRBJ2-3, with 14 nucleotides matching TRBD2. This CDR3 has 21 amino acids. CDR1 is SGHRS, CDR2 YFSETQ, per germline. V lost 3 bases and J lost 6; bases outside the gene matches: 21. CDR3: CASSWRRISTSGRGVVDTQYF. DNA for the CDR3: TGCGCCAGCAGCTGGAGGAGAATTTCGACTAGCGGGAGGGGAGTGGTGGATACGCAGTATTTT.

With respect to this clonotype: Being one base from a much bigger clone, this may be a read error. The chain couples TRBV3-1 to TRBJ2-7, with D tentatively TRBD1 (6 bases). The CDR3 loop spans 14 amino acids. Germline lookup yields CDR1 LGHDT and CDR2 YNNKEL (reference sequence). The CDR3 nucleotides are TGTGCCAGCTGCCAGAGAGGGGGACCCTACGAGCAGTACTTC. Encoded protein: CASCQRGGPYEQYF.

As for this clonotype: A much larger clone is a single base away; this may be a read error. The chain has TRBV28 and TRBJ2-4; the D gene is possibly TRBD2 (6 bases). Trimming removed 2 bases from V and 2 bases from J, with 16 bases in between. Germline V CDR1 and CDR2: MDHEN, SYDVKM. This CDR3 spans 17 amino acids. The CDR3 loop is CASSLAGKGWTKNIQYF. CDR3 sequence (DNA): TGTGCCAGCAGTTTAGCGGGAAAGGGGTGGACCAAAAACATTCAGTACTTC.

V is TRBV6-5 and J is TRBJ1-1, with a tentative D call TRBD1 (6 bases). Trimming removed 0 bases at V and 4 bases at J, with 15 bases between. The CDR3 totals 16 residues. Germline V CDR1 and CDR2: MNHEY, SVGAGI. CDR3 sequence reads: CASSYSREGGGTEAFF. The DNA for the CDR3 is TGTGCCAGCAGTTACTCGAGGGAAGGGGGAGGCACTGAAGCTTTCTTT.

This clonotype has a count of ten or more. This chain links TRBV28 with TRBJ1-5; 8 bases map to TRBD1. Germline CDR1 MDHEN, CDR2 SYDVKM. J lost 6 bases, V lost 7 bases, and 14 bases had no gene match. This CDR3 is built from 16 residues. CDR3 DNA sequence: TGTGCCAGCACTACGATGCTCGGGACAGGCACTCAGCCCCAGCATTTT. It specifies CASTTMLGTGTQPQHF.